A selection of T cell receptor beta chains follows, all from one sample in a study of control samples from healthy donors and cancer patients. Using immunoSEQ multiplex PCR, the repertoire was profiled, and TCRdb retains in-frame clones only, with some absent. The table records 10,000 or so clones, about nine tenths of them present only once. The source material was PBMCs. The receptors originated from a man in his 60s with colorectal cancer. Each CDR3 is given with its conserved first and last residue. The D gene is left open where the match is weak. Clone size appears in some rows only: once, few, many, or a class for an expanded clone.

len	v_gene	j_gene	abundance	d_gene	CDR3aa	CDR3nt
13	TRBV19	TRBJ2-3	-	-	CASKRDLTDTQYF	TGTGCCAGTAAGCGCGACCTCACAGATACGCAGTATTTT
17	TRBV30	TRBJ2-1	-	TRBD2	CASRTSGGAVSYNEQFF	TGTGCCTCCCGGACTAGCGGGGGGGCTGTCTCCTACAATGAGCAGTTCTTC
16	TRBV2	TRBJ1-4	-	-	CASSGGGFQPNEKLFF	TGTGCCAGCAGTGGAGGGGGTTTCCAGCCTAATGAAAAACTGTTTTTT
14	TRBV5-1	TRBJ2-7	-	TRBD2	CASSFGTSPYEQYF	TGCGCCAGCAGCTTTGGGACTAGTCCCTACGAGCAGTACTTC
15	TRBV7-2	TRBJ2-5	-	TRBD2	CASSLGSGASETQYF	TGTGCCAGCAGCTTAGGCAGCGGGGCCTCAGAGACCCAGTACTTC
14	TRBV5-1	TRBJ2-5	-	-	CASSRQGDGETQYF	TGCGCCAGCAGTCGGCAGGGCGACGGGGAGACCCAGTACTTC
15	TRBV9	TRBJ2-3	-	-	CASSSKGVRSDTQYF	TGTGCCAGCAGCTCAAAGGGAGTTAGGTCAGATACGCAGTATTTT
14	TRBV7-2	TRBJ2-3	-	-	CASSTQASTDTQYF	TGTGCCAGCAGCACTCAGGCCAGCACAGATACGCAGTATTTT
15	TRBV4-1	TRBJ1-2	-	TRBD1	CASSPGTVEEYGYTF	TGCGCCAGCAGCCCCGGGACAGTAGAGGAATATGGCTACACCTTC
15	TRBV5-8	TRBJ2-2	-	-	CASSLVRVNTGELFF	TGTGCCAGCAGCTTGGTGCGGGTGAACACCGGGGAGCTGTTTTTT
12	TRBV5-1	TRBJ2-5	-	-	CASRIEGETQYF	TGCGCCAGCAGAATCGAAGGGGAGACCCAGTACTTC
14	TRBV7-2	TRBJ2-1	-	TRBD2	CASSQGRGAGEQFF	TGTGCCAGCAGCCAGGGGCGGGGGGCAGGTGAGCAGTTCTTC
14	TRBV19	TRBJ1-2	-	TRBD1	CASSITTGDYGYTF	TGTGCCAGTAGTATCACCACAGGGGACTATGGCTACACCTTC
12	TRBV20-1	TRBJ1-5	-	-	CSASSSNQPQHF	TGCAGTGCTAGTTCTAGCAATCAGCCCCAGCATTTT
14	TRBV2	TRBJ1-4	-	-	CASSLMTAGEKLFF	TGTGCCAGCAGTCTCATGACAGCCGGTGAAAAACTGTTTTTT
16	TRBV4-1	TRBJ2-2	-	-	CASSRRGTSNTGELFF	TGCGCCAGCAGCCGAAGGGGGACTTCGAACACCGGGGAGCTGTTTTTT
16	TRBV3-1/TRBV3-2	TRBJ2-1	-	-	CASSQEDSEVDNEQFF	TGTGCCAGCAGCCAAGAGGACAGCGAAGTTGACAATGAGCAGTTCTTC
14	TRBV7-2	TRBJ1-2	-	-	CASSLAAGNDAPTF	TGTGCCAGCAGCTTAGCTGCCGGGAACGATGCCCCCACCTTC
15	TRBV4-3	TRBJ2-7	-	-	CASSQDRANSYEQYF	TGCGCCAGCAGCCAAGACAGGGCGAACTCCTACGAGCAGTACTTC
14	TRBV7-2	TRBJ2-2	once	-	CASSPRGVTGELFF	TGTGCCAGCAGCCCCCGGGGAGTCACCGGGGAGCTGTTTTTT
16	TRBV7-2	TRBJ2-7	-	-	CASSLLPAGNLYEQYF	TGTGCCAGCAGCTTGCTTCCCGCGGGAAACCTATACGAGCAGTACTTC
14	TRBV7-8	TRBJ2-3	-	-	CASSLRGPLGTQYF	TGTGCCAGCAGCCTCCGAGGCCCACTAGGTACGCAGTATTTT
14	TRBV5-8	TRBJ2-5	once	TRBD1	CASSPTGGRETQYF	TGTGCCAGCAGCCCGACAGGGGGCCGGGAGACCCAGTACTTC
17	TRBV7-2	TRBJ1-2	once	-	CASSARGVGQGTWGYTF	TGTGCCAGCAGCGCACGGGGGGTGGGGCAGGGGACATGGGGCTACACCTTC
14	TRBV5-1	TRBJ2-2	once	-	CASSWGQNTGELFF	TGCGCCAGCAGCTGGGGACAGAACACCGGGGAGCTGTTTTTT
14	TRBV7-3	TRBJ2-3	once	-	CASSFDSHTDTQYF	TGTGCCAGCAGCTTCGACTCCCACACAGATACGCAGTATTTT
13	TRBV12-3/TRBV12-4	TRBJ1-2	-	-	CASSLADPYGYTF	TGTGCCAGCAGTTTAGCGGACCCCTATGGCTACACCTTC
13	TRBV5-4	TRBJ2-7	-	-	CASSPQGSYEQYF	TGTGCCAGCAGCCCCCAAGGGTCCTACGAGCAGTACTTC
14	TRBV2	TRBJ1-1	-	-	CASSALFKNTEAFF	TGTGCCAGCAGTGCCCTATTTAAGAACACTGAAGCTTTCTTT
15	TRBV4-3	TRBJ1-5	few	TRBD1	CASSQDGQGNQPQHF	TGCGCCAGCAGCCAAGATGGACAGGGGAATCAGCCCCAGCATTTT
15	TRBV5-4	TRBJ1-1	-	TRBD1	CASSSGGGMNTEAFF	TGTGCCAGCAGCTCAGGGGGCGGAATGAACACTGAAGCTTTCTTT
13	TRBV18	TRBJ2-7	-	TRBD1	CASSPGQTYEQYF	TGTGCCAGCTCACCGGGACAGACCTACGAGCAGTACTTC
14	TRBV5-5	TRBJ2-5	once	TRBD1	CASSARDSQETQYF	TGTGCCAGCAGCGCGAGGGACAGTCAAGAGACCCAGTACTTC
15	TRBV19	TRBJ1-2	-	-	CASSPRQGFNYGYTF	TGTGCCAGTAGTCCGCGGCAGGGATTTAACTATGGCTACACCTTC
16	TRBV7-8	TRBJ1-4	-	-	CASSSLNRAPNEKLFF	TGTGCCAGCAGCTCACTAAACCGGGCCCCTAATGAAAAACTGTTTTTT
13	TRBV9	TRBJ1-2	-	-	CASSVSGQAGYTF	TGTGCCAGCAGCGTAAGTGGGCAGGCGGGGTACACCTTC
13	TRBV18	TRBJ2-1	-	TRBD1	CASSPRTGSEQFF	TGTGCCAGCTCCCCCCGGACAGGTAGTGAGCAGTTCTTC
15	TRBV7-3	TRBJ1-1	-	-	CASSLIGGRGTEAFF	TGTGCCAGCAGCTTAATCGGAGGGAGGGGAACTGAAGCTTTCTTT
15	TRBV7-9	TRBJ1-4	-	-	CASSITGTTNEKLFF	TGTGCCAGCAGTATCACAGGGACAACTAATGAAAAACTGTTTTTT
13	TRBV5-1	TRBJ2-5	-	TRBD1	CASSGQGGETQYF	TGCGCCAGCAGCGGACAGGGCGGAGAGACCCAGTACTTC
15	TRBV6-5	TRBJ2-7	-	-	CASSSRRGGYYEQYF	TGTGCCAGCAGTTCGAGACGGGGAGGATACTACGAGCAGTACTTC
19	TRBV11-2	TRBJ2-7	-	TRBD1	CASSLRPPRDRAFPGEQYF	TGTGCCAGCAGCTTACGGCCACCTCGGGACAGGGCTTTTCCGGGGGAGCAGTACTTC
17	TRBV4-1	TRBJ1-6	-	TRBD1	CASSPIVQGLYNSPLHF	TGCGCCAGCAGCCCTATAGTACAGGGGCTCTATAATTCACCCCTCCACTTT
13	TRBV5-1	TRBJ1-2	-	TRBD1	CASSLRQGNGYTF	TGCGCCAGCAGCTTGAGACAGGGGAATGGCTACACCTTC
14	TRBV11-2	TRBJ1-2	-	-	CASSLGQGGYGYTF	TGTGCCAGCAGCTTAGGTCAGGGAGGCTATGGCTACACCTTC
13	TRBV3-1/TRBV3-2	TRBJ2-1	-	-	CASSQLINNEQFF	TGTGCCAGCAGCCAACTTATTAACAATGAGCAGTTCTTC